Listed here are 25 T cell receptor beta chains from one sample, sequenced in a study of human T cells and chemical hapten exposure. TCRdb reprocessed the RACE reads via MiXCR and lists one record per CDR3 protein. The table lists 69,000 or so distinct CDR3 sequences, under 13% of them singletons. The sample's time point: patch test 2, 6 weeks after DPC sensitization. As for treatment: therapeutic diphenylcyclopropenone sensitization with weekly scalp DPC. The material was whole blood, obtained in connection with sensitization to the hapten diphenylcyclopropenone (DPC). These TCRs come from a woman between 45 and 60 years old with alopecia areata. Some clones in this sample may be carry-over from other donors' samples.

This clonotype was counted at least ten times. V and J are TRBV18 and TRBJ2-5; D gene uncertain. Between the trimmed V and J ends, which lost 5 bases and 0 bases, there was a span of 4 bases. In germline, CDR1 is KGHSH, CDR2 LQKENI. The CDR3 length is 12 residues. The CDR3 coding sequence is TGTGCCAGCTCAACGTACCAAGAGACCCAGTACTTC. It specifies CASSTYQETQYF.

This clonotype was observed at least ten times. This chain joins TRBV20-1 and TRBJ2-3, with TRBD2 matching over 7 bases. V dropped 5 bases and J dropped 4; count of bases not matched to a gene: 6. The CDR3 consists of 13 residues. The V gene's germline CDR1 is DFQATT and CDR2 SNEGSKA (reference sequence). The CDR3 DNA reads TGCAGTGCTCTCGGGACTATCCCAGATACGCAGTATTTT. This gives the protein CSALGTIPDTQYF.

The V gene is TRBV29-1, the J gene TRBJ1-1, with TRBD1 matching 7 bases. The germline V gene has CDR1 SQVTM and CDR2 ANQGSEA. CDR3 length: 12 amino acids. Losses at the gene ends were 4 bases for V and 2 bases for J; bases not matched to a gene: 1. The CDR3 reads CSVGQGNTEAFF. The DNA of the CDR3 is TGCAGCGTTGGACAGGGAAACACTGAAGCTTTCTTT.

The rearrangement joins TRBV2 to TRBJ2-1, with 8 bases identical to TRBD2. The germline V gene encodes CDR1 SNHLY and CDR2 FYNNEI. With 8 bases clipped from V and 4 bases from J, the junction kept 7 bases outside the gene matches. The CDR3 sequence is 14 residues long. The CDR3 loop reads CASQGPSGYNEQFF. The CDR3 nucleotides read TGTGCCAGCCAGGGCCCTAGCGGGTACAATGAGCAGTTCTTC.

This clonotype appeared a few times. The chain couples TRBV7-2 to TRBJ1-2; 7 nucleotides match TRBD1. V was pared by 3 bases and J by 1 base, with 2 bases of the junction left unmatched. The germline gives CDR1 SGHTA, CDR2 FQGNSA. The CDR3 contains 14 residues. The CDR3 region is CASSFHRGNYGYTF. The CDR3 coding sequence is TGTGCCAGCAGCTTCCACAGGGGTAACTATGGCTACACCTTC.

This clonotype was seen a handful of times. CDR3 in amino acids: CASSPGPQYEQYF. The CDR3 DNA is TGTGCCAGCAGCCCGGGACCACAGTACGAGCAGTACTTC. The chain is built from TRBV7-3 and TRBJ2-7; TRBD1 or TRBD2 may be the D gene (5 bases each). This CDR3 comprises 13 residues. Germline CDR1 and CDR2: SGHTA and FQGTGA. V was cut by 5 bases and J by 4 bases, with 12 bases left in between.

This clonotype was detected ten times or more. This chain links TRBV19 with TRBJ1-2, with unresolved D. V lost 1 base to trimming and J lost 1 base, with 4 bases between them. This CDR3 spans 13 amino acids. Germline lookup yields CDR1 LNHDA and CDR2 SQIVND (reference sequence). CDR3 in amino acids: CASSIGFNYGYTF. CDR3 DNA: TGTGCCAGTAGTATAGGCTTTAACTATGGCTACACCTTC.

This clonotype was detected many times. This sequence joins TRBV24-1 and TRBJ2-3, with TRBD2 identical over 8 bases. This CDR3 is 13 amino acids long. J gave up 2 bases and V 10 bases, and 4 bases lay outside the gene matches. In germline, CDR1 is KGHDR, CDR2 SFDVKD. In DNA form, the CDR3 reads TGTGCCACTAATAGCGGGACCACAGATACGCAGTATTTT. Its protein product is CATNSGTTDTQYF.

This clonotype is termed medium-sized (0.01 to 0.1%). J is TRBJ2-7 and V is TRBV20-1; a possible D gene is TRBD1 (6 bases). This CDR3 spans 13 amino acids. The V gene's germline CDR1 is DFQATT and CDR2 SNEGSKA (reference sequence). The CDR3 DNA reads as TGCAACCCTTTGAGCGGACAGAAGAAGGAGCAGTACTTC. It codes for CNPLSGQKKEQYF.

This clonotype was detected ten times or more. J is TRBJ2-1 and V is TRBV11-2, with no clear D. Between the trimmed V and J ends, which lost 1 base and 5 bases, there was a span of 6 bases. There are 13 residues in the CDR3. Germline assignment: CDR1 SGHAT and CDR2 FQNNGV. The chain's CDR3 is CASSLARNNEQFF. CDR3 coding DNA: TGTGCCAGCAGCTTAGCCCGGAACAATGAGCAGTTCTTC.

The V and J genes are TRBV9 and TRBJ1-1, with D unclear. V was cut by 4 bases and J by 5 bases, with 12 bases left in between. CDR3 length: 13 amino acids. The germline V gene encodes CDR1 SGDLS and CDR2 YYNGEE. The CDR3 DNA is TGTGCCAGCAGCTCCGCTCCGCGGACTGAAGCTTTCTTT. Its translation: CASSSAPRTEAFF.

This clonotype was detected only a few times. The chain carries TRBV11-2 and TRBJ1-1; 9 bases line up with TRBD1. The CDR3 covers 17 residues. Germline loops: CDR1 SGHAT, CDR2 FQNNGV. V dropped 7 bases and J dropped 1; count of bases not matched to a gene: 13. The CDR3 DNA follows: TGTGCCAGCACCCCCCTCGTACAGGGGGCAAGGAACACTGAAGCTTTCTTT. It encodes CASTPLVQGARNTEAFF.

This chain uses TRBV29-1 with TRBJ1-1, with D uncertain. V lost 2 bases to trimming and J lost 8 bases, with 9 bases between them. The CDR3 contains 11 residues. Germline values: CDR1 SQVTM, CDR2 ANQGSEA. The CDR3 DNA is TGCAGCGTTGAACCACTTTACGAAGCTTTCTTT. Its protein is CSVEPLYEAFF.

This clonotype was counted between two and nine times. CDR3 region: CASSAGQGINEKLFF. The CDR3 nucleotides read TGTGCCAGCAGCGCTGGACAGGGGATTAATGAAAAACTGTTTTTT. The J gene is TRBJ1-4, the V gene TRBV11-2, with TRBD1 identical over 9 bases. The V and J ends lost 5 bases and 4 bases, in that order; junction bases with no gene match: 5. Germline CDR1 SGHAT, CDR2 FQNNGV. CDR3 length: 15 amino acids.

The chain recombines TRBV3-1 with TRBJ2-1; a weak D match, TRBD1 (6 bases). Trimming left V 1 base short and J 7 bases short, with 14 bases between. Germline CDR1 is LGHDT and CDR2 is YNNKEL (reference sequence). The CDR3 consists of 15 residues. The CDR3 region has the DNA TGTGCCAGCAGCCAAGGGGCCTTAACAGGGAATGAGCAGTTCTTC. Encoded protein: CASSQGALTGNEQFF.

This clonotype was counted ten times or more. The chain employs TRBV7-9 and TRBJ1-1, with D perhaps matching TRBD1 (6 bases). V lost 8 bases, J lost 1 base, and 17 bases lay in between. Germline V gene sequence: CDR1 SEHNR, CDR2 FQNEAQ (reference sequence). The CDR3 consists of 15 residues. CDR3 residues: CASASTGSANTEAFF. Here the CDR3 DNA reads TGTGCCAGCGCTAGTACAGGGTCCGCGAACACTGAAGCTTTCTTT.

This clonotype has ten or more counts. The V gene is TRBV12-5, the J gene TRBJ2-5; D unresolved. The V end lost 1 base, the J end lost 4 bases, and 7 bases lay between the germline ends. The germline V gene has CDR1 LGHNT and CDR2 FRNRAP. There are 13 residues in the CDR3. Written as DNA, the CDR3 is TGTGCTAGTGGTTTGGAGGTGATAGAGACCCAGTACTTC. Its translation is CASGLEVIETQYF. Combining the CDR3 with reference TRBV12-5 and TRBJ2-5 gives the whole variable domain DARVTQTPRHKVTEMGQEVTMRCQPILGHNTVFWYRQTMMQGLELLAYFRNRAPLDDSGMPKDRFSAEMPDATLATLKIQPSEPRDSAVYFCASGLEVIETQYFGPGTRLLVL.

This clonotype was counted ten times or more. The chain employs TRBV29-1 and TRBJ2-7; 10 bases line up with TRBD2. J lost 3 bases, V lost 7 bases, and 3 bases had no gene match. The CDR3 spans 12 residues. Germline CDR1 reads SQVTM; CDR2 reads ANQGSEA. This chain's CDR3 is CSASGSSYEQYF. CDR3 sequence (DNA): TGCAGCGCTAGCGGGAGTAGCTACGAGCAGTACTTC.

The rearrangement uses TRBV9 and TRBJ2-5; D is perhaps TRBD1 (5 bases). This CDR3 has 13 residues. The germline gives CDR1 SGDLS, CDR2 YYNGEE. The V and J ends lost 0 bases and 8 bases respectively, with 11 bases between them. CDR3 sequence reads: CASSVGGSATQYF. The CDR3 region has the DNA TGTGCCAGCAGCGTAGGGGGCTCGGCTACCCAGTACTTC.

The chain combines TRBV7-8 with TRBJ2-1, with D maybe TRBD2 (6 bases). The CDR3 covers 19 residues. V shed 1 base and J shed 7 bases, with 26 bases lying between them. Germline V gene data show CDR1 as SGHVS and CDR2 as FQNEAQ. CDR3 protein: CASSLVVPWREGLGNEQFF. Written as DNA, the CDR3 is TGTGCCAGCAGCTTAGTTGTTCCCTGGCGGGAAGGTCTAGGGAATGAGCAGTTCTTC.

The sample holds many counts of this clonotype. V gene TRBV19 combines with J gene TRBJ2-7; TRBD2 agrees at 10 bases. The ends lost 5 bases at V and 1 base at J; junction bases unmatched: 17. The germline gives CDR1 LNHDA, CDR2 SQIVND (reference sequence). The CDR3 is 19 residues long. CDR3 sequence: CASSAATSGLSRRSYEQYF. The CDR3 DNA sequence: TGTGCCAGTAGTGCTGCGACTAGCGGGCTCTCCCGCCGGTCCTACGAGCAGTACTTC.

There are many counts of this clonotype. The V gene is TRBV9, the J gene TRBJ2-7; perhaps D is TRBD1 or TRBD2 (5 bases each). This CDR3 is 17 amino acids long. V was clipped by 0 bases and J by 4 bases, with 20 bases between them. Germline V lookup: CDR1 SGDLS, CDR2 YYNGEE. The CDR3 spells CASSVGGASSGIYEQYF. CDR3 DNA sequence: TGTGCCAGCAGCGTAGGAGGGGCTTCTAGTGGGATTTACGAGCAGTACTTC.

The V call is TRBV18, the J call TRBJ1-5; D perhaps matches TRBD1 (5 bases). Germline-derived CDR1 and CDR2 are KGHSH and LQKENI. Trimming left V 4 bases short and J 1 base short, with 8 bases between. The CDR3 totals 14 residues. The CDR3 DNA reads TGTGCCAGCTCACGGGGCCAGAGCAATCAGCCCCAGCATTTT. This translates into CASSRGQSNQPQHF. Looking up the rest from reference TRBV18 and TRBJ1-5 gives the full variable domain: NAGVMQNPRHLVRRRGQEARLRCSPMKGHSHVYWYRQLPEEGLKFMVYLQKENIIDESGMPKERFSAEFPKEGPSILRIQQVVRGDSAAYFCASSRGQSNQPQHFGDGTRLSIL.

This clonotype was detected many times. The chain uses TRBV9 and TRBJ1-5; no reliable D call. The germline V gene encodes CDR1 SGDLS and CDR2 YYNGEE. The V and J ends lost 1 base and 0 bases respectively, with 8 bases between them. The CDR3 length is 15 residues. The CDR3 reads CASSVNSYSNQPQHF. In DNA form, the CDR3 reads TGTGCCAGCAGCGTAAACAGTTATAGCAATCAGCCCCAGCATTTT.

This clonotype has at least ten counts. The chain links TRBV21-1 to TRBJ2-7; TRBD1 is the table's D call, not checked against the DNA. TRBV21-1 is flagged as a pseudogene. This CDR3 region has 15 residues. The CDR3 nucleotides read TGTGCCAGCAGATGGTACCGGGACAGGTGCTACGAGCAGTACTTC. This sequence encodes CASRWYRDRCYEQYF.